This TCR beta chain appears in the sequencing data of a study of T cell repertoires in aging, cancer and after chemotherapy. This clonotype was seen a handful of times. TCR beta rearrangements were amplified from peripheral blood genomic DNA. Rearranged V-D-J TRB sequences were amplified with a mixed TRB-A/B primer pool. MiXCR, run by TCRdb on the multiplex PCR reads, gives a single entry per CDR3 protein. The sample has about 9,500 distinct CDR3 sequences, around a quarter seen once. This receptor was taken from a human donor in good health. The material sequenced was blood.

CDR3 protein: CASSTTDYGYTF. The CDR3 bases are TGCGCCAGCAGCACGACAGATTATGGCTACACCTTC. V usage is TRBV5-1 and J usage is TRBJ1-2, with D perhaps matching TRBD1 (5 bases). Germline V gene lookup returns CDR1 SGHRS and CDR2 YFSETQ. The CDR3 totals 12 residues. The V and J ends lost 4 bases and 5 bases respectively, with 9 bases between them.